These 24 T cell receptor beta chains share one sample of origin, sequenced in a study of identical twins. MiXCR, applied by TCRdb to the 5' RACE reads, yields one record per CDR3 protein. In the table there are a few hundred thousand distinct CDR3 sequences, roughly 15% of which are singletons. This same sample was also taken into another study, of yellow fever vaccine responses in identical twins.

The specimen was CD4+ T cells sorted from blood. The receptor set was obtained from a woman younger than 35 in good health.

V and J are TRBV4-1 and TRBJ2-7, with a possible D match to TRBD1 (7 bases). CDR1 and CDR2 (germline): MGHRA, YSYEKL. The CDR3 consists of 16 residues. Deletions cut 1 base from V and 4 bases from J, with 17 bases between. The CDR3 sequence is CASSQGGARGSYEQYF. The CDR3 DNA follows: TGCGCCAGCAGCCAAGGGGGGGCCAGGGGGAGTTACGAGCAGTACTTC.

This clonotype was found a few times. The chain couples TRBV20-1 to TRBJ2-7; D is possibly TRBD2 (5 bases). Deletions cut 3 bases from V and 4 bases from J, with 16 bases between. The CDR3 totals 14 residues. Germline loops: CDR1 DFQATT, CDR2 SNEGSKA (reference sequence). The CDR3 nucleotides are TGCAGTGCTAGTTCTGGAGAAGGACTTTACGAGCAGTACTTC. Translating gives CSASSGEGLYEQYF.

DNA of the CDR3: TGTGCCATCATGACCGGACAGGGGGCCATCAATGAGCAGTTCTTC. This encodes CAIMTGQGAINEQFF. The chain combines TRBV10-3 with TRBJ2-1; 11 bases fit TRBD1. The CDR3 loop spans 15 amino acids. The germline gives CDR1 ENHRY, CDR2 SYGVKD. The V and J ends lost 7 bases and 6 bases, in that order; junction bases with no gene match: 8.

The chain's CDR3 is CASSLMGQGLNTQYF. CDR3 in DNA: TGCGCCAGCAGCTTGATGGGACAGGGTCTGAATACGCAGTATTTT. The genes are TRBV5-1 and TRBJ2-3; 9 nucleotides line up with TRBD1. V lost 1 base and J lost 7; bases outside the gene matches: 7. Germline assignment: CDR1 SGHRS and CDR2 YFSETQ. The CDR3 contains 15 residues.

The rearrangement joins TRBV12-3 or TRBV12-4 to TRBJ2-1; D remains ambiguous. CDR3 length equals 13 residues. V was shortened by 7 bases and J by 10 bases, with 17 bases between the two germline ends. CDR3 nucleotides: TGTGCCAGCATGTTTCTCTCCGGACGGGAGCAGTTCTTC. Residues: CASMFLSGREQFF.

The genes are TRBV5-1 and TRBJ2-1, with TRBD2 matching over 8 bases. This CDR3 spans 18 amino acids. CDR1 is SGHRS, CDR2 YFSETQ, per germline. Unmatched junction bases numbered 9, after V lost 0 bases and J lost 1 base. CDR3 sequence reads: CASSLARRREGSYNEQFF. The CDR3 region has the DNA TGCGCCAGCAGCTTGGCCCGGCGACGGGAGGGATCCTACAATGAGCAGTTCTTC.

This clonotype was counted only a few times. The chain links TRBV5-1 to TRBJ2-2, with TRBD1 matching 8 bases. The CDR3 is made up of 16 amino acids. CDR1 SGHRS and CDR2 YFSETQ come from the germline V gene. The junction had 6 bases not matched to a gene; V was cut back by 2 bases and J by 3 bases. The CDR3 reads CASSLWTGKDTGELFF. DNA for the CDR3: TGCGCCAGCAGCTTATGGACAGGGAAGGACACCGGGGAGCTGTTTTTT.

This clonotype was recorded a few times. V gene TRBV25-1 combines with J gene TRBJ2-1; D not certain. The CDR3 loop spans 14 amino acids. V was pared by 8 bases and J by 0 bases, with 11 bases between. Germline V gives CDR1 MGHDK, CDR2 SYGVNS. This CDR3 is CASLDSYSYNEQFF. The CDR3 bases are TGTGCCAGCCTAGACTCATACTCCTACAATGAGCAGTTCTTC. The whole variable domain, filled in from reference TRBV25-1 and TRBJ2-1, reads EADIYQTPRYLVIGTGKKITLECSQTMGHDKMYWYQQDPGMELHLIHYSYGVNSTEKGDLSSESTVSRIRTEHFPLTLESARPSHTSQYLCASLDSYSYNEQFFGPGTRLTVL.

This clonotype has just a few counts. The V gene is TRBV3-1, the J gene TRBJ1-1; D gene uncertain. Germline lookup yields CDR1 LGHDT and CDR2 YNNKEL (reference sequence). This CDR3 spans 15 amino acids. Trimming took off 1 base at V and 0 bases at J, with 9 bases between the two ends. In DNA, the CDR3 is TGTGCCAGCAGCCAAGGCAGCAGCATGAACACTGAAGCTTTCTTT. It codes for CASSQGSSMNTEAFF.

J is TRBJ1-6 and V is TRBV4-2; D unresolved. This CDR3 is built from 16 residues. V was trimmed by 5 bases and J by 5 bases, leaving 16 bases between them. Per germline, CDR1 LGHNA and CDR2 YNFKEQ. The CDR3 coding sequence is TGTGCCAGCAGCGAGTCGGGGAGCCAAAATAATTCACCCCTCCACTTT. It codes for CASSESGSQNNSPLHF.

This clonotype was seen more than once but under ten times. V gene TRBV7-2 combines with J gene TRBJ2-1; 10 bases are a match to TRBD1. Germline assignment: CDR1 SGHTA and CDR2 FQGNSA. V trimming: 5 bases; J trimming: 1 base; junction bases outside the gene matches: 5. The CDR3 covers 16 residues. The CDR3 sequence is CASSPRTGGSYNEQFF. The DNA for the CDR3 is TGTGCCAGCAGCCCTCGGACAGGGGGGTCCTACAATGAGCAGTTCTTC.

This clonotype showed up many times. The chain links TRBV12-3 or TRBV12-4 to TRBJ1-5, with D possibly being TRBD1 (5 bases). Trimming left V 6 bases short and J 1 base short, with 7 bases between. This CDR3 is built from 13 residues. In DNA, the CDR3 is TGTGCCAGCAGCCGGGACAGCAATCAGCCCCAGCATTTT. It yields the protein CASSRDSNQPQHF.

This chain connects TRBV3-1 to TRBJ2-1, with 10 bases identical to TRBD2. The CDR3 length is 12 residues. J lost 9 bases, V lost 10 bases, and 6 bases had no gene match. CDR1 is LGHDT and CDR2 is YNNKEL in the germline V gene (reference sequence). For the CDR3, the DNA is TGTGCCACTAGCGGGGGTGGGACTGAGCAGTTCTTC. Protein sequence: CATSGGGTEQFF.

The chain employs TRBV12-3 or TRBV12-4 and TRBJ2-5; D may be TRBD1 (7 bases). Between the trimmed V and J ends, which lost 1 base and 0 bases, there was a span of 12 bases. This CDR3 has 16 residues. The DNA of the CDR3 is TGTGCCAGCAGTTTAGGGGGGGACAGCTACCAAGAGACCCAGTACTTC. Translation gives CASSLGGDSYQETQYF.

The rearrangement links TRBV5-1 to TRBJ1-2, with D uncertain. The germline V gene has CDR1 SGHRS and CDR2 YFSETQ. Trimming left V 4 bases short and J 5 bases short, with 15 bases between. This CDR3 spans 14 amino acids. The DNA of the CDR3 is TGCGCCAGCAGCACCCGGTCGCCTTTATATGGCTACACCTTC. Protein product: CASSTRSPLYGYTF.

In this sample, this clonotype turned up a few times. The V gene is TRBV7-6, the J gene TRBJ1-6; TRBD1 matches at 7 bases. Trimming took 1 base from V and 4 from J; bases not matched to a gene: 10. The CDR3 is 18 residues long. Germline V lookup: CDR1 SGHVS, CDR2 FNYEAQ. The CDR3, as DNA: TGTGCCAGCAGCTTAGTTCCCCCGGGACAGTTTTATAATTCACCCCTCCACTTT. Translation gives CASSLVPPGQFYNSPLHF.

The chain carries TRBV12-3 or TRBV12-4 and TRBJ2-1, with TRBD2 identical over 10 bases. The CDR3 length is 14 residues. V lost 2 bases and J lost 6; bases outside the gene matches: 1. In DNA, the CDR3 is TGTGCCAGCAGTTTAAGCGGGAGGGTCAATGAGCAGTTCTTC. Its translation is CASSLSGRVNEQFF.

The genes are TRBV20-1 and TRBJ1-6; maybe TRBD1 (5 bases). CDR1 and CDR2 from the germline V gene are DFQATT and SNEGSKA (reference sequence). Trimming cost V 2 bases and J 5 bases, with 13 bases left between them. The length of the CDR3 is 15 residues. The CDR3 here is CSARLPGHNNSPLHF. As DNA, the CDR3 is TGCAGTGCTAGACTGCCCGGACACAATAATTCACCCCTCCACTTT.

The chain combines TRBV18 with TRBJ2-2; D remains ambiguous. Germline V CDR1 and CDR2: KGHSH, LQKENI. Trimming shortened V by 1 base and J by 4 bases, and 7 bases separated the two germline ends. The CDR3 length is 14 residues. CDR3 DNA: TGTGCCAGCTCACCACTTACAAGCACCGGGGAGCTGTTTTTT. Translation gives CASSPLTSTGELFF. Filled out from reference TRBV18 and TRBJ2-2, the complete variable domain reads NAGVMQNPRHLVRRRGQEARLRCSPMKGHSHVYWYRQLPEEGLKFMVYLQKENIIDESGMPKERFSAEFPKEGPSILRIQQVVRGDSAAYFCASSPLTSTGELFFGEGSRLTVL.

The chain uses TRBV6-2 or TRBV6-3 and TRBJ2-5; no reliable D call. The V end was cut by 3 bases, the J end by 1 base, with 9 bases between. Per germline, CDR1 MNHEY and CDR2 SVGEGT. This CDR3 contains 14 residues. CDR3 coding DNA: TGTGCCAGCAGTTATGGACGTATCCAAGAGACCCAGTACTTC. Protein: CASSYGRIQETQYF.

The genes are TRBV27 and TRBJ2-7; 12 nucleotides match TRBD1. This CDR3 region has 19 residues. Germline CDR1 MNHEY, CDR2 SMNVEV (reference sequence). The J segment lost 0 bases and the V segment lost 4 bases, leaving 13 bases of the junction unmatched. The CDR3 here is CASSWVRPGQGASSYEQYF. CDR3 bases: TGTGCCAGCAGTTGGGTACGACCGGGACAGGGGGCGAGCTCCTACGAGCAGTACTTC.

Points on this clonotype: The germline gene is not matched at one end of the junction; a read error may be the cause. The V gene is TRBV7-3, the J gene TRBJ2-1; D remains ambiguous. CDR3 size: 14 residues. Looked up from germline, CDR1 is SGHTA and CDR2 is FQGTGA. The CDR3 bases are TGTGCCAGCAGCCCCGGCTACTCCAACAATGAGCAGTTCTTC. Translation gives CASSPGYSNNEQFF.

At least ten counts were recorded for this clonotype. The chain uses TRBV5-1 and TRBJ2-3; a weak D match, TRBD2 (6 bases). The CDR3 is 15 residues long. Germline loops: CDR1 SGHRS, CDR2 YFSETQ. Deletions cut 4 bases from V and 0 bases from J, with 12 bases between. The CDR3 loop is CASSLGLTSTDTQYF. CDR3 in DNA: TGCGCCAGCAGCCTGGGACTGACTAGCACAGATACGCAGTATTTT.

This clonotype was seen a handful of times. The chain recombines TRBV27 with TRBJ1-5; D gene unclear. The germline CDR1 and CDR2 sequences are MNHEY and SMNVEV (reference sequence). With 2 bases removed from V and 5 bases from J, the gap between germline ends came to 22 bases. CDR3 length: 18 amino acids. CDR3 amino acids: CASSLVEKFLENHQPQHF. CDR3 nucleotides: TGTGCCAGCAGTTTAGTTGAGAAATTCCTTGAAAATCATCAGCCCCAGCATTTT.